The rows below give T cell receptor beta chains drawn from one sample of a study of T-cell memory formation after mild COVID-19. TCRdb reprocessed the 5' RACE reads via MiXCR and lists one record per CDR3 protein. In the table there are 50,000 to 60,000 distinct CDR3 sequences, about 27% of which are singletons. The sequenced sample consisted of PBMCs or a T cell subset sorted from them (not recorded which). These receptors all stem from a man younger than 35 who had mild COVID-19 (a few samples of this study predate the infection). Cell type and time point are not known. Each CDR3 is given with its conserved first and last residue. A D gene is named only where the DNA matches it firmly. The size entry is marked missing in some rows and otherwise reads once, few, many or a size class.

TGTGCCAGCAGCTCACAGGGTCCTGGGGAAAAACTGTTTTTT	CASSSQGPGEKLFF	-	-	TRBV7-9	TRBJ1-4
TGCGCCAGCAGCTTCACAGAGAACACTGAAGCTTTCTTT	CASSFTENTEAFF	-	few	TRBV5-1	TRBJ1-1
TGTGCCAGCAGCCAAGCCGGGACTAGCGTGAATGAGCAGTTCTTC	CASSQAGTSVNEQFF	TRBD2	-	TRBV4-2	TRBJ2-1
TGTGCCAGCAGCCCGCGGGACAGGCCCTTCTATGGCTACACCTTC	CASSPRDRPFYGYTF	TRBD1	-	TRBV7-9	TRBJ1-2
TGCGCCAGCAGCCCGTGGCGGGCACTTGGCAATCAGCCCCAGCATTTT	CASSPWRALGNQPQHF	-	-	TRBV4-3	TRBJ1-5
TGTGCCAGCAGCGTATGGGACAGCGGGTCTTACAATGAGCAGTTCTTC	CASSVWDSGSYNEQFF	-	-	TRBV7-8	TRBJ2-1
TGTGCCAGCAGCTTAGCGGGGATTAGCACAGATACGCAGTATTTT	CASSLAGISTDTQYF	-	few	TRBV7-2	TRBJ2-3
TGTGCCAGCAGCCAGGGCGACAGGACGTACGAAGCTTTCTTT	CASSQGDRTYEAFF	-	-	TRBV9	TRBJ1-1
TGTGCCAGCAGTTACTCAGCAGTTCGTGAGCAGTTCTTC	CASSYSAVREQFF	-	few	TRBV6-5	TRBJ2-1
TGTGCCAGTAGTAATAGGGGCAATCAGCCCCAGCATTTT	CASSNRGNQPQHF	-	-	TRBV19	TRBJ1-5
TGTGCCAGCAGCTTAGGAGGGGTAGAGACCCAGTACTTC	CASSLGGVETQYF	-	few	TRBV7-9	TRBJ2-5
TGTGCCAGCAGCTTAGTCGGCAGGCCCAATGAGCAGTTCTTC	CASSLVGRPNEQFF	-	-	TRBV7-9	TRBJ2-1
TGTGCCAGCAGAAAAGAAGACACCGCCCGCTACGAGCAGTACTTC	CASRKEDTARYEQYF	-	-	TRBV6-1	TRBJ2-7
-	CASSWAHGAPEGYF	-	few	TRBV6-2/TRBV6-3	TRBJ2-4
TGCGCCAGCAGCCGCCCAGGGGGCGGGTTCACTGAAGCTTTCTTT	CASSRPGGGFTEAFF	TRBD1	-	TRBV4-3	TRBJ1-1
TGCGCCAGCAGCCAAGAGCTAGCGGGGAGGGAGCAGTACTTC	CASSQELAGREQYF	TRBD2	-	TRBV4-3	TRBJ2-7
TGCGCCAGCAGCCAACATGGGCGCACAGATACGCAGTATTTT	CASSQHGRTDTQYF	-	-	TRBV4-3	TRBJ2-3
TGCGCCAGCAGCTTGGCCAAGGGGGGGTCCCAAGAGACCCAGTACTTC	CASSLAKGGSQETQYF	-	-	TRBV5-1	TRBJ2-5
TGCGCCAGCAGCTTGGCGGGGGGATTGAACACTGAAGCTTTCTTT	CASSLAGGLNTEAFF	-	few	TRBV5-1	TRBJ1-1
TGTGCCAGCAGCCCAGGACAGTACGGGGGCAGGGGCACTGAAGCTTTCTTT	CASSPGQYGGRGTEAFF	-	-	TRBV3-1	TRBJ1-1
TGTGCCAGCAGCCAACCGAATTTACAGGGCTGGGAGCAGTACTTC	CASSQPNLQGWEQYF	-	-	TRBV4-2	TRBJ2-7
TGTGCCAGCAGCCCCGAAAGGGGAGACTATGGCTACACCTTC	CASSPERGDYGYTF	-	few	TRBV5-5	TRBJ1-2
TGTGCCAGCAGCCGACGGGGAGAGGGGACAGGGCAAAACACTGAAGCTTTCTTT	CASSRRGEGTGQNTEAFF	TRBD1	-	TRBV9	TRBJ1-1